This T cell receptor beta chain came from a study of blood T cell repertoires in COVID-19. Repertoires were generated with immunoSEQ multiplex PCR, while TCRdb's copy carries only in-frame clones and drops some. The sample lists a few hundred thousand clones; 80% to 90% were seen once. Germline CDR1 reads ENHRY; CDR2 reads SYGVKD. Between the trimmed V and J ends, which lost 8 bases and 6 bases, there was a span of 13 bases. CDR3 length: 12 residues. Sequencing was done on a sample of PBMCs or T cells enriched from blood (not recorded which). The chain combines TRBV10-3 with TRBJ1-1; D is perhaps TRBD1 (5 bases). The TCR originated in a man aged 18 to 30 who had recovered from COVID-19. This chain's CDR3 is CAIGPWGAEAFF. CDR3 sequence (DNA): TGTGCCATCGGGCCGTGGGGGGCTGAAGCTTTCTTT.